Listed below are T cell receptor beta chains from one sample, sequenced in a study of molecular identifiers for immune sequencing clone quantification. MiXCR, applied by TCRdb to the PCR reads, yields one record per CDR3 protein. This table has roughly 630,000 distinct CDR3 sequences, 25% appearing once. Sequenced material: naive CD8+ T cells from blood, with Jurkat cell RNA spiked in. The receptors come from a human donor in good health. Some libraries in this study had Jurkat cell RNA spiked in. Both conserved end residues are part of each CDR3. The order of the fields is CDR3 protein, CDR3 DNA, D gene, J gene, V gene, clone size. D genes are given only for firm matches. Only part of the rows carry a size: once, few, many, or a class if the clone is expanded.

CDR3aa: CASSQEEISVDTQYF; CDR3nt: TGCGCCAGCAGCCAAGAGGAGATCTCTGTGGATACGCAGTATTTT; d_gene: NA; j_gene: TRBJ2-3; v_gene: TRBV4-1; abundance: NA
CDR3aa: CASSRTNSPLHF; CDR3nt: TGTGCCAGCAGCCGTACAAATTCACCCCTCCACTTT; d_gene: NA; j_gene: TRBJ1-6; v_gene: TRBV3-2; abundance: NA
CDR3aa: CASSLVGQGGGKLFF; CDR3nt: TGTGCCAGCAGCTTAGTGGGACAGGGAGGCGGAAAACTGTTTTTT; d_gene: TRBD1; j_gene: TRBJ1-4; v_gene: TRBV13; abundance: few
CDR3aa: CSARGGPMSPIDTQYF; CDR3nt: TGCAGTGCTAGAGGCGGGCCGATGAGCCCCATAGATACGCAGTATTTT; d_gene: NA; j_gene: TRBJ2-3; v_gene: TRBV20-1; abundance: NA
CDR3aa: CASSQPGGEETQYF; CDR3nt: TGTGCCAGCAGCCAACCGGGGGGAGAAGAGACCCAGTACTTC; d_gene: TRBD2; j_gene: TRBJ2-5; v_gene: TRBV3-1; abundance: few
CDR3aa: CASSTTGYNQPQHF; CDR3nt: TGTGCCAGCAGCACTACAGGGTACAATCAGCCCCAGCATTTT; d_gene: NA; j_gene: TRBJ1-5; v_gene: TRBV5-6; abundance: NA
CDR3aa: CASNLAPNGGGELFF; CDR3nt: TGTGCCAGCAACTTAGCGCCGAACGGGGGCGGGGAGCTGTTTTTT; d_gene: NA; j_gene: TRBJ2-2; v_gene: TRBV7-6; abundance: NA
CDR3aa: CSAALGPGELFF; CDR3nt: TGCAGTGCGGCGCTGGGACCCGGGGAGCTGTTTTTT; d_gene: NA; j_gene: TRBJ2-2; v_gene: TRBV20-1; abundance: NA
CDR3aa: CASSLGAAGEKLFF; CDR3nt: TGTGCCAGCAGTTTGGGCGCGGCAGGCGAAAAACTGTTTTTT; d_gene: NA; j_gene: TRBJ1-4; v_gene: TRBV7-9; abundance: NA
CDR3aa: CTSSLVGGGVFGTGANVLTF; CDR3nt: TGTACCAGCAGTTTAGTAGGGGGCGGAGTTTTCGGGACCGGGGCCAACGTCCTGACTTTC; d_gene: TRBD1; j_gene: TRBJ2-6; v_gene: TRBV27; abundance: NA
CDR3aa: CASSTGQFRMNTEAFF; CDR3nt: TGTGCCAGTAGTACGGGACAGTTTCGCATGAACACTGAAGCTTTCTTT; d_gene: TRBD1; j_gene: TRBJ1-1; v_gene: TRBV19; abundance: few
CDR3aa: CASSLFGGELFF; CDR3nt: TGTGCCAGCAGCTTATTCGGCGGGGAGCTGTTTTTT; d_gene: NA; j_gene: TRBJ2-2; v_gene: TRBV7-3; abundance: NA
CDR3aa: CASTAGGYEQFF; CDR3nt: TGTGCCAGTACCGCAGGAGGGTATGAGCAGTTCTTC; d_gene: NA; j_gene: TRBJ2-1; v_gene: TRBV19; abundance: few
CDR3aa: CASSVGDARNPPLHF; CDR3nt: TGTGCCAGCAGCGTAGGGGACGCCAGGAATCCACCCCTCCACTTT; d_gene: NA; j_gene: TRBJ1-6; v_gene: TRBV9; abundance: NA
CDR3aa: CATADRVGQPQHF; CDR3nt: TGTGCCACTGCCGACAGGGTTGGACAGCCCCAGCATTTT; d_gene: TRBD1; j_gene: TRBJ1-5; v_gene: TRBV24-1; abundance: NA
CDR3aa: CASSSLVNTGELFF; CDR3nt: TGTGCCAGCAGCTCACTCGTAAACACCGGGGAGCTGTTTTTT; d_gene: NA; j_gene: TRBJ2-2; v_gene: TRBV7-9; abundance: NA
CDR3aa: CASTNNPGAPSTGELFF; CDR3nt: TGTGCCAGCACCAATAATCCAGGGGCCCCGAGCACCGGGGAGCTGTTTTTT; d_gene: NA; j_gene: TRBJ2-2; v_gene: TRBV7-9; abundance: many
CDR3aa: CASSLHQPGLAGADTQYF; CDR3nt: TGTGCCAGCAGTCTCCATCAGCCGGGACTAGCGGGAGCAGATACGCAGTATTTT; d_gene: TRBD2; j_gene: TRBJ2-3; v_gene: TRBV6-5; abundance: few
CDR3aa: CTSSFAGTEAIRYTF; CDR3nt: TGTACCAGCAGTTTCGCAGGGACTGAGGCAATACGCTACACCTTC; d_gene: NA; j_gene: TRBJ1-2; v_gene: TRBV28; abundance: NA
CDR3aa: CASSPLTGCGYTF; CDR3nt: TGTGCCAGCAGCCCACTCACAGGGTGCGGCTACACCTTC; d_gene: NA; j_gene: TRBJ1-2; v_gene: TRBV7-9; abundance: NA
CDR3aa: CASSLSARRDEKLFF; CDR3nt: TGTGCCAGCAGTCTATCAGCTAGAAGGGATGAAAAACTGTTTTTT; d_gene: NA; j_gene: TRBJ1-4; v_gene: TRBV12-3/TRBV12-4; abundance: many
CDR3aa: CSVEDVTTRPSTDTQYF; CDR3nt: TGCAGCGTTGAAGACGTGACTACTAGACCTAGCACAGATACGCAGTATTTT; d_gene: NA; j_gene: TRBJ2-3; v_gene: TRBV29-1; abundance: many
CDR3aa: CASSFLLAGLAGANVLTF; CDR3nt: TGTGCCAGCAGTTTCTTATTGGCAGGGCTTGCTGGGGCCAACGTCCTGACTTTC; d_gene: NA; j_gene: TRBJ2-6; v_gene: TRBV12-3/TRBV12-4; abundance: few
CDR3aa: CACSNRDSQETQYF; CDR3nt: TGTGCCTGCAGCAACCGGGACAGCCAAGAGACCCAGTACTTC; d_gene: TRBD1; j_gene: TRBJ2-5; v_gene: TRBV7-9; abundance: NA
CDR3aa: CSARDLTGLAANEKLFF; CDR3nt: TGCAGTGCTAGAGATCTGACAGGGTTGGCGGCTAATGAAAAACTGTTTTTT; d_gene: TRBD1; j_gene: TRBJ1-4; v_gene: TRBV20-1; abundance: few
CDR3aa: CASSIGGGGYNEQFF; CDR3nt: TGTGCCAGTAGTATCGGCGGGGGGGGTTACAATGAGCAGTTCTTC; d_gene: TRBD2; j_gene: TRBJ2-1; v_gene: TRBV19; abundance: NA
CDR3aa: CASSYSGENTGELFF; CDR3nt: TGCGCCAGCTCCTATAGCGGGGAGAACACCGGGGAGCTGTTTTTT; d_gene: TRBD2; j_gene: TRBJ2-2; v_gene: TRBV10-1; abundance: many
CDR3aa: CSARGSSVYGQYF; CDR3nt: TGCAGTGCTAGGGGTTCTAGTGTTTACGGGCAGTACTTC; d_gene: NA; j_gene: TRBJ2-7; v_gene: TRBV20-1; abundance: NA
CDR3aa: CASSLLDQSSYNEQFF; CDR3nt: TGCGCCAGCAGCTTGTTGGACCAGAGCTCCTACAATGAGCAGTTCTTC; d_gene: NA; j_gene: TRBJ2-1; v_gene: TRBV5-1; abundance: NA
CDR3aa: CASSSGQVSPSQETQYF; CDR3nt: TGTGCCAGCAGCTCTGGACAGGTCTCGCCCTCCCAAGAGACCCAGTACTTC; d_gene: TRBD1; j_gene: TRBJ2-5; v_gene: TRBV5-6; abundance: few
CDR3aa: CASSPTGSSPYYEQYF; CDR3nt: TGTGCCAGCAGCCCCACCGGGAGCTCCCCTTACTACGAGCAGTACTTC; d_gene: NA; j_gene: TRBJ2-7; v_gene: TRBV7-9; abundance: NA
CDR3aa: CASSLEGQSYEQYF; CDR3nt: TGTGCCAGCAGCTTAGAGGGACAGAGCTACGAGCAGTACTTC; d_gene: TRBD1; j_gene: TRBJ2-7; v_gene: TRBV7-9; abundance: few
CDR3aa: CASSPAGVPDTQYF; CDR3nt: TGTGCCAGCAGCCCCGCCGGGGTTCCAGATACGCAGTATTTT; d_gene: NA; j_gene: TRBJ2-3; v_gene: TRBV27; abundance: many
CDR3aa: CASSPAGGVVNEQFF; CDR3nt: TGTGCCAGCAGTCCAGCGGGGGGGGTTGTGAATGAGCAGTTCTTC; d_gene: TRBD2; j_gene: TRBJ2-1; v_gene: TRBV6-5; abundance: NA